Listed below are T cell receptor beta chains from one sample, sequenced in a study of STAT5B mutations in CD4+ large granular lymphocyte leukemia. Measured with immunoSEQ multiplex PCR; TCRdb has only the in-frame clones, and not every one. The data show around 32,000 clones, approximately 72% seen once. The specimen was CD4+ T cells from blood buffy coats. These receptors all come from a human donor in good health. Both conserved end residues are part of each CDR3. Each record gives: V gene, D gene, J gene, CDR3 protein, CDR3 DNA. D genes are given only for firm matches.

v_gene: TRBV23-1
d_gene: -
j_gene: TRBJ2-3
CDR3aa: CASSRERGDTDTQYF
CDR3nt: TGCGCCAGCAGTCGTGAACGCGGCGACACAGATACGCAGTATTTT

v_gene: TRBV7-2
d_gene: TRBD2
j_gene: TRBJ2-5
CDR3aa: CASSPQGLAEETQYF
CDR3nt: TGTGCCAGCAGTCCTCAGGGACTAGCGGAAGAGACCCAGTACTTC

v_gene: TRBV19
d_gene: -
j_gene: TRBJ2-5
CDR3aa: CASSEPGGRETQYF
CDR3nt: TGTGCCAGTAGTGAACCAGGGGGGAGAGAGACCCAGTACTTC

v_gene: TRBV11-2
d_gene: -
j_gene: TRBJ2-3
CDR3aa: CASSFGETDTQYF
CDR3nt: TGTGCCAGCAGCTTCGGGGAGACAGATACGCAGTATTTT

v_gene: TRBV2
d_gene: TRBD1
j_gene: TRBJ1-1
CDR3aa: CASEGGTAGAFF
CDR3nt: TGTGCCAGCGAGGGAGGGACAGCTGGAGCTTTCTTT

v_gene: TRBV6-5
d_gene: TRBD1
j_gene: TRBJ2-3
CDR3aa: CASSRGTGSTDTQYF
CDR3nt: TGTGCCAGCAGTCGCGGGACAGGGAGCACAGATACGCAGTATTTT

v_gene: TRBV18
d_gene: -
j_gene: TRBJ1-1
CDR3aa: CASSPGQNTEAFF
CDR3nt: TGTGCCAGCTCACCCGGACAGAACACTGAAGCTTTCTTT

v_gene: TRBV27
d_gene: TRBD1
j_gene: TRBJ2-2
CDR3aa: CASRHLGQGGNTGELFF
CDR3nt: TGTGCCAGCAGGCACCTCGGACAGGGGGGGAACACCGGGGAGCTGTTTTTT

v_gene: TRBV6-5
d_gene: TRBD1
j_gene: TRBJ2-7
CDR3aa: CASSTGTGHEQYF
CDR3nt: TGTGCCAGCAGCACCGGGACAGGGCACGAGCAGTACTTC

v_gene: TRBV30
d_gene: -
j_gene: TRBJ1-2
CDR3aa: CAWSIRGAGGYTF
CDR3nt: TGTGCCTGGAGTATCCGAGGGGCGGGTGGCTACACCTTC

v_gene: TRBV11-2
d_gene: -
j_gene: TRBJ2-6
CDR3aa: CASSFDRAGANVLTF
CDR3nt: TGTGCCAGCAGCTTCGATAGGGCTGGGGCCAACGTCCTGACTTTC

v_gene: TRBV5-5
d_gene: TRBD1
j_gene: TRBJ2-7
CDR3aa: CASSPGGPLPGYEQYF
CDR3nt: TGTGCCAGCAGCCCAGGGGGCCCCCTTCCGGGGTACGAGCAGTACTTC

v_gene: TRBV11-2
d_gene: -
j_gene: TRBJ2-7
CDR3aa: CASSPHPPYEQYF
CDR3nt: TGTGCCAGCAGCCCCCACCCGCCCTACGAGCAGTACTTC

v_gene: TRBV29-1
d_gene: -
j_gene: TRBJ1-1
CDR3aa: CTGTLSRGTEAFF
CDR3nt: TGCACGGGGACACTTTCCCGGGGGACTGAAGCTTTCTTT

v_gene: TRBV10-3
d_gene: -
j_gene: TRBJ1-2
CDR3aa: CAISEEGPIRGYTF
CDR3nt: TGTGCCATCAGTGAGGAGGGGCCTATACGTGGCTACACCTTC